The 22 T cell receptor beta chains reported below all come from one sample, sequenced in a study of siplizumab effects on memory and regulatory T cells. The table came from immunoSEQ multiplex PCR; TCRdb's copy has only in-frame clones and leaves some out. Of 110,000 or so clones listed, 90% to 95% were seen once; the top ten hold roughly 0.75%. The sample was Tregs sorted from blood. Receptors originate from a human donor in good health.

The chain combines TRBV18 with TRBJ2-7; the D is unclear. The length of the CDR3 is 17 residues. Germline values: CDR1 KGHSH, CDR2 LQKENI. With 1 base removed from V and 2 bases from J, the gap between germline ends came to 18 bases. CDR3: CASSPHYLLRPTYEQYF. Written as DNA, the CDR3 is TGTGCCAGCTCACCACACTACTTACTCAGGCCCACCTACGAGCAGTACTTC.

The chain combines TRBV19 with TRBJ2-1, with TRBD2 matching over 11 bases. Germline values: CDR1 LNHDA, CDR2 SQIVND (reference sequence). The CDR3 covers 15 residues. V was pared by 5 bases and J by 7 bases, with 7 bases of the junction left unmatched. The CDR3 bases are TGTGCCAGTAGTTATAGCGGGGGGGCAGGGAATGAGCAGTTCTTC. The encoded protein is CASSYSGGAGNEQFF.

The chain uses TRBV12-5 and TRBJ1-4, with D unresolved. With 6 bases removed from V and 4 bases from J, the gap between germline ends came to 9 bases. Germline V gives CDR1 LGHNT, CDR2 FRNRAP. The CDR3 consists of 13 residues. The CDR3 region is CASGRELNEKLFF. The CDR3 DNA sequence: TGTGCTAGTGGGAGGGAGCTTAATGAAAAACTGTTTTTT.

The CDR3 protein is CASSWGAGAVWDTQYF. CDR3 nucleotides: TGCGCCAGCAGCTGGGGAGCGGGGGCCGTGTGGGATACGCAGTATTTT. The chain employs TRBV5-1 and TRBJ2-3, with 8 bases that match TRBD2. Germline CDR1 and CDR2: SGHRS and YFSETQ. Trimming cost V 3 bases and J 6 bases; bases outside gene matches: 12. The CDR3 runs 16 residues.

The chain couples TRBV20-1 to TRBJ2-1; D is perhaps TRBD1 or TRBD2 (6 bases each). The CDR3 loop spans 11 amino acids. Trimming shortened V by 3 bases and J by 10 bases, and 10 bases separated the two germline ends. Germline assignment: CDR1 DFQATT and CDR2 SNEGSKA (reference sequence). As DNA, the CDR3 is TGCAGTGCTAGGGGGGGCGGCGAGCAGTTCTTC. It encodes CSARGGGEQFF.

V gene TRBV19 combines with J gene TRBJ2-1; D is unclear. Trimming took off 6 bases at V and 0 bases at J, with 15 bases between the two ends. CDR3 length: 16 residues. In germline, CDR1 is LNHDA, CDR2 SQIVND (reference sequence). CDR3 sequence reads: CASSLGLSSSYNEQFF. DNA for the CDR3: TGTGCCAGTAGCCTTGGCCTTTCTAGCTCCTACAATGAGCAGTTCTTC.

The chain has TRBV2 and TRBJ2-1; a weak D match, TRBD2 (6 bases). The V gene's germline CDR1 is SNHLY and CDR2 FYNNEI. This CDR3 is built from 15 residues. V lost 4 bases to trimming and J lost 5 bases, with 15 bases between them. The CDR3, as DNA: TGTGCCAGCAGTGGGGCGGGACGGATGAACAATGAGCAGTTCTTC. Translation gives CASSGAGRMNNEQFF.

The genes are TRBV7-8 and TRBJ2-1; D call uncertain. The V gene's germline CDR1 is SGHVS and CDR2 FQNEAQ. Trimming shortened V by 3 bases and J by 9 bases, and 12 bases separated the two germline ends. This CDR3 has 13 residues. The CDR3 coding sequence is TGTGCCAGCAGCTTGGCGTGGGATCCTGAGCAGTTCTTC. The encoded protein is CASSLAWDPEQFF.

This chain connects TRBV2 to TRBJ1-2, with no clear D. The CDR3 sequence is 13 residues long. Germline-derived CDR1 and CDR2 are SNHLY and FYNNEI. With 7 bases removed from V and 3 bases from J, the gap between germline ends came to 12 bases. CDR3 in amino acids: CASTFWIDYGYTF. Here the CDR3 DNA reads TGTGCCAGCACCTTCTGGATAGACTATGGCTACACCTTC.

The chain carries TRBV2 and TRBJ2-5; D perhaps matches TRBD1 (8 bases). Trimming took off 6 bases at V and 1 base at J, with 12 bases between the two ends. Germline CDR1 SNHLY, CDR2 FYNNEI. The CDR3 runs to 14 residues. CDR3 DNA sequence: TGTGCCAGCAGGGGAGGGACAGGCCAAGAGACCCAGTACTTC. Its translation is CASRGGTGQETQYF.

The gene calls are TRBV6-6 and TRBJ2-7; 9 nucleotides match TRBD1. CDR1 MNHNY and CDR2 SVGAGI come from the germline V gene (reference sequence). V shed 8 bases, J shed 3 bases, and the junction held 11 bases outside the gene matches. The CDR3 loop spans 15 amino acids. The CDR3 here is CASGGRDRVFYEQYF. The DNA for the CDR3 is TGTGCCAGCGGGGGCCGGGACAGGGTTTTCTACGAGCAGTACTTC.

CDR3 sequence: CASNLAGGRTEQFF. The CDR3 DNA reads TGTGCCAGCAACCTAGCGGGGGGGCGGACGGAGCAGTTCTTC. The chain uses TRBV7-2 and TRBJ2-1, with 12 bases identical to TRBD2. Trimming at V came to 7 bases and at J to 10 bases, leaving 8 bases not matched to a gene. This CDR3 spans 14 amino acids. The germline V gene has CDR1 SGHTA and CDR2 FQGNSA.

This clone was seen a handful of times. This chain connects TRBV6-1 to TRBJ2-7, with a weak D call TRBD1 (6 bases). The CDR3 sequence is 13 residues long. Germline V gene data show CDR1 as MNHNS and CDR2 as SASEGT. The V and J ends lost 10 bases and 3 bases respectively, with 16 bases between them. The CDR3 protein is CATTPDRFYEQYF. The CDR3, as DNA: TGTGCCACCACCCCTGACAGGTTCTACGAGCAGTACTTC.

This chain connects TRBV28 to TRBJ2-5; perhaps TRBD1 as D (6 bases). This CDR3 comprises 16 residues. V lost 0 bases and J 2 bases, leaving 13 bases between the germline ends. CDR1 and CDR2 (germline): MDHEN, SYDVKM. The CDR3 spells CASSLWPPQGQETQYF. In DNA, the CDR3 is TGTGCCAGCAGTTTATGGCCTCCGCAGGGGCAAGAGACCCAGTACTTC.

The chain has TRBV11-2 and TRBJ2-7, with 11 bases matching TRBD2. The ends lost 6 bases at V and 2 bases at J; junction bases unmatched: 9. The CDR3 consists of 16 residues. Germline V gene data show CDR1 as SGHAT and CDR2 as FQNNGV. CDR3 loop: CASSSFGTSGTYEQYF. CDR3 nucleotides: TGTGCCAGCAGTTCTTTCGGGACTAGCGGTACCTACGAGCAGTACTTC.

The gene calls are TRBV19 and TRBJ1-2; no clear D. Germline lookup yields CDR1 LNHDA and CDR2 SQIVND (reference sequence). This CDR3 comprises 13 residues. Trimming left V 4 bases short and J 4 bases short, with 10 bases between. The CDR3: CASSSSSGYGYTF. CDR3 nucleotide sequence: TGTGCCAGTAGTAGTAGTTCGGGCTATGGCTACACCTTC.

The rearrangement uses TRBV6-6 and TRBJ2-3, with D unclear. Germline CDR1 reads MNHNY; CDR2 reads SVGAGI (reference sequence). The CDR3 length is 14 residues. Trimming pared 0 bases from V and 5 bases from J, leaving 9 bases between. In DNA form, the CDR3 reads TGTGCCAGCAGTTACTCCTCCCAGTTAGATACGCAGTATTTT. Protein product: CASSYSSQLDTQYF.

The chain's CDR3 is CSVGRDSYEQYF. The CDR3 DNA reads TGCAGCGTGGGACGAGACAGCTACGAGCAGTACTTC. This sequence joins TRBV29-1 and TRBJ2-7, with D possibly being TRBD1 or TRBD2 (5 bases each). Per germline, CDR1 SQVTM and CDR2 ANQGSEA. The CDR3 has 12 residues. Trimming cost V 6 bases and J 3 bases, with 12 bases left between them.

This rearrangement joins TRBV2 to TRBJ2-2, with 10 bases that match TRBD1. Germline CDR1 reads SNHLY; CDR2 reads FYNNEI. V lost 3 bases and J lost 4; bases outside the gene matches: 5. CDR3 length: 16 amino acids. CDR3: CASSDGTGVVTGELFF. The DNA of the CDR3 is TGTGCCAGCAGTGATGGGACAGGGGTCGTCACCGGGGAGCTGTTTTTT.

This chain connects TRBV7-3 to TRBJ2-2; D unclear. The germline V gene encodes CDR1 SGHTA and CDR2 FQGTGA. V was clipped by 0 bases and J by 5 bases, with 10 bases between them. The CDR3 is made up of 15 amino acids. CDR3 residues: CASSLTRLLTGELFF. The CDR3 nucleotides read TGTGCCAGCAGCTTAACGAGACTCCTAACCGGGGAGCTGTTTTTT. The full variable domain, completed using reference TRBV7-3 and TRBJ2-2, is GAGVSQTPSNKVTEKGKYVELRCDPISGHTALYWYRQSLGQGPEFLIYFQGTGAADDSGLPNDRFFAVRPEGSVSTLKIQRTERGDSAVYLCASSLTRLLTGELFFGEGSRLTVL.

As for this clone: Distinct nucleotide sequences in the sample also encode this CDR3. CDR3 DNA sequence: TGTGCCACCAGCAGGGACAGTTATGGCTACACCTTC. Protein sequence: CATSRDSYGYTF. V usage is TRBV15 and J usage is TRBJ1-2; perhaps TRBD1 as D (6 bases). Germline lookup yields CDR1 LNHNV and CDR2 YYDKDF (reference sequence). V gave up 3 bases and J gave up 5 bases, with 7 bases separating them. The CDR3 has 12 amino acids.

The chain's CDR3 is CATSRDRGLGAFTGELFF. DNA of the CDR3: TGTGCCACCAGCAGAGATCGAGGACTAGGAGCCTTCACCGGGGAGCTGTTTTTT. The V gene is TRBV15, the J gene TRBJ2-2; 7 bases map to TRBD2. Germline CDR1 reads LNHNV; CDR2 reads YYDKDF (reference sequence). V was pared by 0 bases and J by 4 bases, with 11 bases of the junction left unmatched. The CDR3 is 18 amino acids.